The rows below give T cell receptor beta chains drawn from one sample of a study of blood T cell repertoires in COVID-19. Generated by immunoSEQ multiplex PCR, the TCRdb table keeps only in-frame clones and is missing some. This table holds 80,000 to 95,000 clones, 85% found once. The sequenced sample was peripheral blood. The receptors come from an older man with acute or convalescent COVID-19. Both conserved end residues are part of each CDR3. The D gene is left open where the match is weak. Size values are once, few and many counts, or a class for expanded clones, and some rows have none.

v_gene: TRBV24-1; abundance: .; j_gene: TRBJ2-2; d_gene: .; CDR3aa: CATSDLQGPGTGELFF; CDR3nt: TGTGCCACCAGTGATTTGCAGGGCCCTGGCACCGGGGAGCTGTTTTTT
v_gene: TRBV18; abundance: .; j_gene: TRBJ1-1; d_gene: .; CDR3aa: CASSPMNTEAFF; CDR3nt: TGTGCCAGCTCACCTATGAACACTGAAGCTTTCTTT
v_gene: TRBV14; abundance: .; j_gene: TRBJ1-1; d_gene: TRBD1; CDR3aa: CASSQRTGANTEAFF; CDR3nt: TGTGCCAGCAGCCAAAGAACAGGGGCGAACACTGAAGCTTTCTTT
v_gene: TRBV5-4; abundance: .; j_gene: TRBJ1-2; d_gene: .; CDR3aa: CASSPGTIANYGYTF; CDR3nt: TGTGCCAGCAGCCCGGGGACAATAGCTAACTATGGCTACACCTTC
v_gene: TRBV5-1; abundance: .; j_gene: TRBJ2-2; d_gene: TRBD2; CDR3aa: CASSFVGTSNTGELFF; CDR3nt: TGCGCCAGCAGCTTCGTTGGGACTAGCAACACCGGGGAGCTGTTTTTT
v_gene: TRBV30; abundance: .; j_gene: TRBJ2-5; d_gene: TRBD2; CDR3aa: CAWSVLPAGESGTQYF; CDR3nt: TGTGCCTGGAGTGTACTCCCGGCGGGGGAGTCCGGGACCCAGTACTTC
v_gene: TRBV6-2/TRBV6-3; abundance: .; j_gene: TRBJ2-1; d_gene: .; CDR3aa: CASSLDYAGNEQFF; CDR3nt: TGTGCCAGCAGCTTGGACTACGCGGGCAATGAGCAGTTCTTC
v_gene: TRBV10-3; abundance: few; j_gene: TRBJ2-7; d_gene: TRBD2; CDR3aa: CAIAGAPLAEQYF; CDR3nt: TGTGCTATAGCGGGAGCCCCCTTGGCCGAGCAGTACTTC
v_gene: TRBV5-1; abundance: once; j_gene: TRBJ1-4; d_gene: TRBD1; CDR3aa: CASSLTGDDEKLFF; CDR3nt: TGCGCCAGCAGCTTGACAGGGGATGATGAAAAACTGTTTTTT
v_gene: TRBV2; abundance: once; j_gene: TRBJ1-2; d_gene: .; CDR3aa: CASSEDRSYGYTF; CDR3nt: TGTGCCAGCAGTGAAGACAGGTCCTATGGCTACACCTTC
v_gene: TRBV11-2; abundance: .; j_gene: TRBJ2-2; d_gene: TRBD1; CDR3aa: CASSPTGGTGELFF; CDR3nt: TGTGCCAGCAGCCCTACAGGGGGGACCGGGGAGCTGTTTTTT
v_gene: TRBV19; abundance: few; j_gene: TRBJ1-5; d_gene: .; CDR3aa: CASSSGDSGQPQHF; CDR3nt: TGTGCCAGTAGTTCGGGGGATAGTGGACAGCCCCAGCATTTT
v_gene: TRBV19; abundance: .; j_gene: TRBJ1-5; d_gene: .; CDR3aa: CASSPRGRNQPQHF; CDR3nt: TGTGCCAGTAGTCCCCGGGGTCGCAATCAGCCCCAGCATTTT
v_gene: TRBV24-1; abundance: once; j_gene: TRBJ2-1; d_gene: TRBD2; CDR3aa: CATSLTSVEQFF; CDR3nt: TGTGCCACCAGTTTGACTAGCGTAGAGCAGTTCTTC
v_gene: TRBV28; abundance: few; j_gene: TRBJ2-1; d_gene: TRBD1; CDR3aa: CASNGVWGQGRSYNEQFF; CDR3nt: TGTGCCAGCAATGGGGTCTGGGGACAGGGGAGGTCTTACAATGAGCAGTTCTTC
v_gene: TRBV19; abundance: .; j_gene: TRBJ1-1; d_gene: TRBD1; CDR3aa: CASSIRTGFGGTEAFF; CDR3nt: TGTGCCAGTAGTATCCGGACAGGGTTCGGGGGCACTGAAGCTTTCTTT
v_gene: TRBV7-9; abundance: .; j_gene: TRBJ2-4; d_gene: TRBD1; CDR3aa: CASSTTGGIGKNIQYF; CDR3nt: TGTGCCAGCAGCACCACAGGGGGGATTGGCAAAAACATTCAGTACTTC
v_gene: TRBV4-2; abundance: .; j_gene: TRBJ2-6; d_gene: TRBD1; CDR3aa: CASSRYHQPGQGAEGANVLTF; CDR3nt: TGTGCCAGCAGCCGATACCACCAGCCGGGACAGGGGGCAGAAGGGGCCAACGTCCTGACTTTC
v_gene: TRBV6-1; abundance: .; j_gene: TRBJ1-5; d_gene: .; CDR3aa: CASSELRGRDQPQHF; CDR3nt: TGTGCCAGCAGTGAACTAAGGGGTAGGGATCAGCCCCAGCATTTT
v_gene: TRBV25-1; abundance: .; j_gene: TRBJ2-2; d_gene: TRBD2; CDR3aa: CAGQHGGTGELFF; CDR3nt: TGTGCCGGCCAACACGGGGGGACCGGGGAGCTGTTTTTT
v_gene: TRBV21-1; abundance: .; j_gene: TRBJ2-5; d_gene: .; CDR3aa: CASSKRLAGGETQYF; CDR3nt: TGTGCCAGCAGCAAGAGACTAGCGGGAGGGGAGACCCAGTACTTC
v_gene: TRBV5-4; abundance: .; j_gene: TRBJ1-1; d_gene: .; CDR3aa: CASSLGALNTEAFF; CDR3nt: TGTGCCAGCAGCTTGGGGGCTCTGAACACTGAAGCTTTCTTT
v_gene: TRBV11-3; abundance: .; j_gene: TRBJ2-5; d_gene: .; CDR3aa: CASSLDPEEETQYF; CDR3nt: TGTGCCAGCAGCTTAGATCCAGAGGAAGAGACCCAGTACTTC
v_gene: TRBV19; abundance: .; j_gene: TRBJ1-2; d_gene: .; CDR3aa: CASSRYTANYGYTF; CDR3nt: TGTGCCAGTAGTAGATACACCGCTAACTATGGCTACACCTTC
v_gene: TRBV20-1; abundance: .; j_gene: TRBJ2-7; d_gene: .; CDR3aa: CSAPGPLEQYF; CDR3nt: TGCAGTGCCCCTGGGCCCCTCGAGCAGTACTTC
v_gene: TRBV6-5; abundance: .; j_gene: TRBJ1-1; d_gene: TRBD1; CDR3aa: CASSGDRVNTEAFF; CDR3nt: TGTGCCAGCAGCGGGGACAGGGTGAACACTGAAGCTTTCTTT